Presented here are 27 T cell receptor beta chains from one specimen sequenced in a study of human T cells and chemical hapten exposure. TCRdb used MiXCR to reprocess the RACE reads, holding one entry per CDR3 protein. Here the sample spans about 77,000 distinct CDR3 sequences, 8.5% to 10% being singletons. The time point here: healthy volunteer bleed at 6 weeks. Total RNA was isolated from whole blood that had not been fractionated. The sequenced material came from whole blood. The origin of the receptors is a female donor in good health. Some clones in this sample may be carry-over from other donors' samples.

J is TRBJ2-3 and V is TRBV10-3; 10 bases align to TRBD2. The V and J ends lost 7 bases and 4 bases, in that order; junction bases with no gene match: 8. This CDR3 has 15 residues. Germline CDR1 and CDR2: ENHRY and SYGVKD. CDR3 bases: TGTGCCATCACCGATAGCGGGGGGCAGTCAGATACGCAGTATTTT. This encodes CAITDSGGQSDTQYF.

This clonotype was observed a handful of times. This rearrangement joins TRBV3-1 to TRBJ1-5, with a possible D match to TRBD1 (6 bases). Germline V gene lookup returns CDR1 LGHDT and CDR2 YNNKEL (reference sequence). V was clipped by 0 bases and J by 7 bases, with 10 bases between them. The CDR3 contains 14 residues. The CDR3, as DNA: TGTGCCAGCAGCCAAGAAGGGGGGATCCAGCCCCAGCATTTT. This gives the protein CASSQEGGIQPQHF. Complete variable domain (other parts from reference TRBV3-1 and TRBJ1-5): DTAVSQTPKYLVTQMGNDKSIKCEQNLGHDTMYWYKQDSKKFLKIMFSYNNKELIINETVPNRFSPKSPDKAHLNLHINSLELGDSAVYFCASSQEGGIQPQHFGDGTRLSIL.

This clonotype was found many times. The genes are TRBV6-5 and TRBJ2-5; D is unclear. Germline CDR1 and CDR2: MNHEY and SVGAGI. The V end lost 6 bases, the J end lost 4 bases, and 6 bases lay between the germline ends. The CDR3 has 11 amino acids. The CDR3 DNA follows: TGTGCCAGCAGCCGAAGAGAGACCCAGTACTTC. Encoded protein: CASSRRETQYF.

This clonotype was seen ten or more times. This sequence joins TRBV20-1 and TRBJ1-1; D remains ambiguous. There are 14 residues in the CDR3. Per germline, CDR1 DFQATT and CDR2 SNEGSKA (reference sequence). V lost 0 bases and J 1 base, leaving 9 bases between the germline ends. CDR3 amino acids: CSARDPRENTEAFF. The DNA for the CDR3 is TGCAGTGCTAGAGATCCCCGGGAGAACACTGAAGCTTTCTTT.

There are a few counts of this clonotype. This chain connects TRBV12-3 or TRBV12-4 to TRBJ1-3, with 7 bases lining up with TRBD1. V shed 5 bases and J 2 bases; nucleotides not matched to a gene: 0. This CDR3 spans 13 amino acids. The CDR3 DNA follows: TGTGCCAGCAGTGGGACAGCTGGAAACACCATATATTTT. This translates into CASSGTAGNTIYF.

CDR3: CASSPERYGANVLTF. In nucleotides, the CDR3 is TGTGCCAGCAGCCCCGAGAGGTACGGGGCCAACGTCCTGACTTTC. V gene TRBV7-2 combines with J gene TRBJ2-6; D unresolved. V lost 5 bases and J 4 bases, leaving 12 bases between the germline ends. CDR3 length equals 15 residues. Germline CDR1 is SGHTA and CDR2 is FQGNSA. Based on the CDR3 plus reference TRBV7-2 and TRBJ2-6, the full variable domain is GAGVSQSPSNKVTEKGKDVELRCDPISGHTALYWYRQSLGQGLEFLIYFQGNSAPDKSGLPSDRFSAERTGGSVSTLTIQRTQQEDSAVYLCASSPERYGANVLTFGAGSRLTVL.

This clonotype was counted between two and nine times. This chain links TRBV7-8 with TRBJ1-5; 10 nucleotides align to TRBD1. Germline values: CDR1 SGHVS, CDR2 FQNEAQ. The V segment lost 4 bases and the J segment 3 bases; nucleotides outside the gene matches: 3. CDR3 size: 15 residues. CDR3 DNA: TGTGCCAGCAGCTGGGACAGGGGTTTCAATCAGCCCCAGCATTTT. It yields the protein CASSWDRGFNQPQHF.

This clonotype showed up many times. The genes are TRBV6-5 and TRBJ2-6; tentatively, D is TRBD1 (6 bases). This CDR3 has 16 amino acids. Germline V gives CDR1 MNHEY, CDR2 SVGAGI. V was shortened by 0 bases and J by 3 bases, with 9 bases between the two germline ends. In DNA form, the CDR3 reads TGTGCCAGCAGTTACTCAGGGGGAGATGGGGCCAACGTCCTGACTTTC. Its protein product is CASSYSGGDGANVLTF.

The chain links TRBV29-1 to TRBJ2-3; 7 bases match TRBD1. In germline, CDR1 is SQVTM, CDR2 ANQGSEA. V was clipped by 1 base and J by 6 bases; unmatched bases: 10. This CDR3 is 15 amino acids long. The chain's CDR3 is CSVEGGESTGDTQYF. The CDR3 coding sequence is TGCAGCGTTGAAGGTGGGGAGTCGACAGGGGATACGCAGTATTTT.

The chain is built from TRBV2 and TRBJ2-1; 7 bases are shared with TRBD1. The ends lost 7 bases at V and 10 bases at J; junction bases unmatched: 7. The CDR3 contains 12 residues. In germline, CDR1 is SNHLY, CDR2 FYNNEI. The CDR3 sequence is CASKAGGREQFF. The DNA for the CDR3 is TGTGCCAGCAAGGCAGGGGGTAGGGAGCAGTTCTTC.

This clonotype has ten or more counts. V gene TRBV29-1 combines with J gene TRBJ2-5; 9 bases agree with TRBD2. With V trimmed by 0 bases and J by 2 bases, 4 bases remained unmatched. CDR1 SQVTM and CDR2 ANQGSEA come from the germline V gene. This CDR3 is 15 amino acids long. CDR3 sequence reads: CSVEEAAGGQETQYF. The CDR3, as DNA: TGCAGCGTTGAAGAGGCAGCGGGGGGACAAGAGACCCAGTACTTC. Combining the CDR3 with reference TRBV29-1 and TRBJ2-5 gives the whole variable domain SAVISQKPSRDICQRGTSLTIQCQVDSQVTMMFWYRQQPGQSLTLIATANQGSEATYESGFVIDKFPISRPNLTFSTLTVSNMSPEDSSIYLCSVEEAAGGQETQYFGPGTRLLVL.

V is TRBV7-8 and J is TRBJ2-7, with D perhaps TRBD1 (6 bases). The germline CDR1 and CDR2 sequences are SGHVS and FQNEAQ. CDR3 length equals 16 residues. V lost 5 bases and J lost 2, with 19 bases in between. The CDR3 loop reads CASSTNTGSTPYEQYF. CDR3 DNA: TGTGCCAGCAGCACAAACACAGGGTCCACTCCCTACGAGCAGTACTTC. Based on the CDR3 plus reference TRBV7-8 and TRBJ2-7, the full variable domain is GAGVSQSPRYKVAKRGQDVALRCDPISGHVSLFWYQQALGQGPEFLTYFQNEAQLDKSGLPSDRFFAERPEGSVSTLKIQRTQQEDSAVYLCASSTNTGSTPYEQYFGPGTRLTVT.

This clonotype was counted between two and nine times. The chain joins TRBV7-9 to TRBJ1-1; D unresolved. V lost 2 bases to trimming and J lost 3 bases, with 4 bases between them. Germline CDR1 and CDR2: SEHNR and FQNEAQ (reference sequence). CDR3 size: 12 residues. The CDR3 protein is CASSLSHTEAFF. In nucleotides, the CDR3 is TGTGCCAGCAGCTTAAGCCACACTGAAGCTTTCTTT.

This clonotype was seen ten or more times. This rearrangement joins TRBV18 to TRBJ2-7; 8 nucleotides match TRBD1. CDR1 is KGHSH and CDR2 is LQKENI in the germline V gene. The CDR3 covers 14 residues. With V trimmed by 4 bases and J by 6 bases, 8 bases remained unmatched. The CDR3, as DNA: TGTGCCAGCTCACGGACAGGGATGTTCGCCGAGCAGTACTTC. Amino acid sequence: CASSRTGMFAEQYF.

This clonotype has only a few counts. V gene TRBV12-5 combines with J gene TRBJ2-7; D is possibly TRBD1 (6 bases). Germline values: CDR1 LGHNT, CDR2 FRNRAP. Trimming took off 2 bases at V and 0 bases at J, with 14 bases between the two ends. This CDR3 contains 16 residues. CDR3 sequence: CASGLRQARSSYEQYF. The CDR3 nucleotides read TGTGCTAGTGGTTTGAGACAGGCAAGGAGCTCCTACGAGCAGTACTTC.

V usage is TRBV6-6 and J usage is TRBJ2-3; D is uncertain. CDR1 and CDR2 from the germline V gene are MNHNY and SVGAGI (reference sequence). This CDR3 has 12 amino acids. Deletions cut 7 bases from V and 1 base from J, with 6 bases between. DNA for the CDR3: TGTGCCAGCATCGGCGGCACAGATACGCAGTATTTT. This encodes CASIGGTDTQYF.

This clonotype was observed at least ten times. V and J are TRBV11-3 and TRBJ1-2; D is unresolved. This CDR3 is built from 14 residues. V was cut by 5 bases and J by 5 bases, with 15 bases left in between. Germline V CDR1 and CDR2: SGHNT, YENEEA. CDR3 sequence reads: CASSPKYSGYGYTF. CDR3 nucleotide sequence: TGTGCCAGCAGCCCGAAGTATTCGGGGTATGGCTACACCTTC. The whole variable domain, remainder taken from reference TRBV11-3 and TRBJ1-2, is EAGVVQSPRYKIIEKKQPVAFWCNPISGHNTLYWYLQNLGQGPELLIRYENEEAVDDSQLPKDRFSAERLKGVDSTLKIQPAELGDSAVYLCASSPKYSGYGYTFGSGTRLTVV.

This clonotype has only a few counts. The chain recombines TRBV6-2 or TRBV6-3 with TRBJ1-1; D not certain. The germline V and J ends were trimmed by 2 bases and 4 bases, with 8 bases remaining between them. The CDR3 contains 13 residues. The V gene's germline CDR1 is MNHEY and CDR2 SVGEGT. CDR3 loop: CASSYREATEAFF. The CDR3 coding sequence is TGTGCCAGCAGTTACAGGGAGGCCACTGAAGCTTTCTTT.

This clonotype was seen ten or more times. An end of the junction differs from the germline gene, which may be a read error. The genes are TRBV4-3 and TRBJ1-2; TRBD1 is a possible D gene (5 bases). CDR1 is LGHNA and CDR2 is YSLEER in the germline V gene. The CDR3 covers 13 residues. The CDR3 DNA follows: TGCGCCAGCAGCCAGGGACTTAGCGTATCCTATTCCTTC. Its translation is CASSQGLSVSYSF.

The chain couples TRBV6-6 to TRBJ2-3; D might be TRBD2 (5 bases). This CDR3 comprises 15 residues. Germline-derived CDR1 and CDR2 are MNHNY and SVGAGI (reference sequence). The ends were cut back, 2 bases at V and 4 bases at J, with 13 bases in the middle. Written as DNA, the CDR3 is TGTGCCAGCAGTTACGGACTGACTTCCCCAGATACGCAGTATTTT. It encodes CASSYGLTSPDTQYF.

There are a few counts of this clonotype. V gene TRBV12-3 or TRBV12-4 combines with J gene TRBJ2-7; 10 bases are a match to TRBD1. Losses at the gene ends were 3 bases for V and 2 bases for J; bases not matched to a gene: 4. The CDR3 loop spans 15 amino acids. The CDR3 spells CASSFPTGGPYEQYF. The CDR3 DNA is TGTGCCAGCAGTTTCCCGACAGGGGGCCCCTACGAGCAGTACTTC.

This clonotype was counted many times. The V gene is TRBV7-6, the J gene TRBJ2-7; tentative D call: TRBD1 (5 bases). The CDR3 has 15 residues. Per germline, CDR1 SGHVS and CDR2 FNYEAQ. Between the trimmed V and J ends, which lost 5 bases and 8 bases, there was a span of 22 bases. CDR3 in amino acids: CASSLKDLGGAQQYF. For the CDR3, the DNA is TGTGCCAGCAGCCTAAAAGACCTAGGTGGGGCCCAGCAGTACTTC.

This clonotype was found many times. The chain links TRBV7-2 to TRBJ2-7, with D maybe TRBD2 (5 bases). CDR1 is SGHTA, CDR2 FQGNSA, per germline. V gave up 5 bases and J gave up 2 bases, with 10 bases separating them. This CDR3 spans 13 amino acids. The CDR3, as DNA: TGTGCCAGCAGCCAGAGGGTGGCCTACGAGCAGTACTTC. Translation: CASSQRVAYEQYF.

A remark on this clonotype: The germline gene is not matched at one end of the junction; a read error may be the cause. V usage is TRBV14 and J usage is TRBJ1-4; no reliable D call. The CDR3 runs 15 residues. The V gene's germline CDR1 is SGHDN and CDR2 FVKESK. CDR3 coding DNA: TGTGCCGGCAGCCCGCGCCACAGTTATAATGAAAAACTGTTTTTT. Protein product: CAGSPRHSYNEKLFF.

This clonotype occurred many times. The rearrangement links TRBV25-1 to TRBJ1-3, with unresolved D. The germline V gene has CDR1 MGHDK and CDR2 SYGVNS. V lost 2 bases to trimming and J lost 9 bases, with 8 bases between them. The CDR3 has 12 amino acids. CDR3 nucleotides: TGTGCCAGCAGTGAAGGTGTCAGCACCATATATTTT. Protein sequence: CASSEGVSTIYF.

The chain carries TRBV2 and TRBJ2-3; D perhaps matches TRBD2 (6 bases). This CDR3 region has 15 residues. In germline, CDR1 is SNHLY, CDR2 FYNNEI. V dropped 3 bases and J dropped 4 bases, with 14 bases sitting between them. The CDR3: CASSDWTTFADTQYF. CDR3 bases: TGTGCCAGCAGTGATTGGACTACCTTCGCAGATACGCAGTATTTT.

This clonotype was seen repeatedly, ten times or more. The chain joins TRBV15 to TRBJ2-5; D not certain. V was trimmed by 5 bases and J by 2 bases, leaving 9 bases between them. This CDR3 comprises 13 residues. Germline-derived CDR1 and CDR2 are LNHNV and YYDKDF (reference sequence). CDR3 nucleotides: TGTGCCACCAGCGTTGAACCGCAAGAGACCCAGTACTTC. It is translated as CATSVEPQETQYF.